This T cell receptor beta chain came from a study of OX40 agonist ivuxolimab in advanced cancers. Germline CDR1 reads MNHEY; CDR2 reads SMNVEV (reference sequence). Trimming removed 6 bases from V and 9 bases from J, with 15 bases in between. The CDR3 is 13 residues long. The study, taken as a whole, reports: Compared with CD4+, CD8+ T cells on average had more expanded clones. Several nonresponders also turned out to have low normalized T-cell clonal expansion.

Produced via immunoSEQ multiplex PCR; TCRdb's table is partial and in-frame only. The sample has about 97,000 clones; about 86% are singletons. Details on this clone: What it recognizes is unknown.

This material consisted of CD4+ or CD8+ T cells sorted from blood, taken in a trial of the OX40 agonist ivuxolimab. This clonotype originated in an adult with an advanced solid tumor such as melanoma, head and neck, liver or kidney cancer. J is TRBJ2-4 and V is TRBV27; D is possibly TRBD1 (6 bases). CDR3: CASSSTTGSIQYF. CDR3 nucleotide sequence: TGTGCCAGCAGCAGTACAACAGGGAGCATTCAGTACTTC.